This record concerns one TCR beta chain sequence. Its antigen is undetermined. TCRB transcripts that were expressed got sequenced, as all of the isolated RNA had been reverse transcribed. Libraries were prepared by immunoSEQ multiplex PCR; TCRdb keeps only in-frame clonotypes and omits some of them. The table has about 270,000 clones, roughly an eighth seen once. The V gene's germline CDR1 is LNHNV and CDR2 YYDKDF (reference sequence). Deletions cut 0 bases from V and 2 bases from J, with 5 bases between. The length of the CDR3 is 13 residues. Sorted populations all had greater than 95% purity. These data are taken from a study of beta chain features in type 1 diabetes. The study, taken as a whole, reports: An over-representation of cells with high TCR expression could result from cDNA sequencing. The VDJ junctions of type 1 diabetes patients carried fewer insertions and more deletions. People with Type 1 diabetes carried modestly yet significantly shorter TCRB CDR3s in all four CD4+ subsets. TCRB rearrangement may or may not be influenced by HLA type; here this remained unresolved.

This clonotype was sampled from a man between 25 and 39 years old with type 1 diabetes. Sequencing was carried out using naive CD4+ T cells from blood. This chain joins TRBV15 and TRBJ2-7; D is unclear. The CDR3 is CATSRDQTYEQYF. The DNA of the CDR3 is TGTGCCACCAGCAGAGATCAGACCTACGAGCAGTACTTC.